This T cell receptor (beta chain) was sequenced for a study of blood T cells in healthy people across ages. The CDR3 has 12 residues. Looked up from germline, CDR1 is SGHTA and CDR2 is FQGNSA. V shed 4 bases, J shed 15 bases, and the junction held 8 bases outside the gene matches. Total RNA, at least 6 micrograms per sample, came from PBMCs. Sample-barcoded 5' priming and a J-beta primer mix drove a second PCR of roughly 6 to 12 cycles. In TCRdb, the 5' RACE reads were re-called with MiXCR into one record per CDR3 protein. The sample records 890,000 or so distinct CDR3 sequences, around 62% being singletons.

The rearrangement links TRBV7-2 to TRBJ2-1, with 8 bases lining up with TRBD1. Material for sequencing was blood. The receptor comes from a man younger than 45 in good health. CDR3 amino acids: CASSSRTGRGFF. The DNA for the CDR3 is TGTGCCAGCAGCTCAAGGACAGGGCGGGGGTTCTTC.